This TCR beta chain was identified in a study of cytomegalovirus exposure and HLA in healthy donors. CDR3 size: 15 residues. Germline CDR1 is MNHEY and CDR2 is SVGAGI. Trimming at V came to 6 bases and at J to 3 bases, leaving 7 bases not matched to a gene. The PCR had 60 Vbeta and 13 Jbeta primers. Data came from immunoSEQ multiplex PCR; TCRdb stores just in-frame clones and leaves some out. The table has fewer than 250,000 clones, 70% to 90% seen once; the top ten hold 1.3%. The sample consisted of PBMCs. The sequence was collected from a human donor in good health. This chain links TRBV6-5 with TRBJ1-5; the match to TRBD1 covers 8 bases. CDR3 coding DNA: TGTGCCAGCAGCTTACAGGGGGTCGTCAATCAGCCCCAGCATTTT. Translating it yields CASSLQGVVNQPQHF.